These 10 T cell receptor beta chains were all obtained from the same sample, sequenced in a study of T cells in Graves' hyperthyroidism and ophthalmopathy. Researchers amplified the TCR beta CDR3 regions from RNA transcripts. The study used the HTBI primer set for a first-round RT-PCR of the TCR CDR3. Each CDR3 protein gets one entry after TCRdb re-called the multiplex PCR reads with MiXCR. The sample has a few hundred thousand distinct CDR3 sequences, 13% to 15% seen once. The sample comprised blood. The receptors were gathered from a woman aged 40 to 50 with Graves' hyperthyroidism.

This clonotype was detected ten times or more. The gene calls are TRBV7-9 and TRBJ2-1; either TRBD1 or TRBD2 may supply D (5 bases each). This CDR3 spans 14 amino acids. Germline assignment: CDR1 SEHNR and CDR2 FQNEAQ (reference sequence). Trimming took 5 bases from V and 9 from J, leaving 17 bases between them. This chain's CDR3 is CASSPRTLRGEQFF. Here the CDR3 DNA reads TGTGCCAGCAGCCCTCGGACCCTGAGGGGTGAGCAGTTCTTC.

The chain is built from TRBV3-1 and TRBJ2-3, with D hard to call. Germline CDR1 is LGHDT and CDR2 is YNNKEL (reference sequence). V was cut by 0 bases and J by 1 base, with 8 bases left in between. This CDR3 contains 15 residues. CDR3 sequence (DNA): TGTGCCAGCAGCCAAGATTCTAGGGGCACAGATACGCAGTATTTT. This gives the protein CASSQDSRGTDTQYF.

This clonotype was observed at least ten times. This sequence joins TRBV30 and TRBJ2-7; 10 bases line up with TRBD2. Germline CDR1 GTSNPN, CDR2 SVGIG (reference sequence). Losses at the gene ends were 8 bases for V and 9 bases for J; bases not matched to a gene: 13. The CDR3 has 13 amino acids. The CDR3: CASDLAGDVVQYF. CDR3 bases: TGTGCCAGCGATCTAGCGGGAGATGTAGTGCAGTACTTC.

In its sample, this clonotype was seen a few times. V and J are TRBV10-3 and TRBJ1-1, with D hard to call. Trimming stripped 3 bases from V and 5 bases from J, with 19 bases between. Germline values: CDR1 ENHRY, CDR2 SYGVKD. The CDR3 is made up of 16 amino acids. CDR3 DNA sequence: TGTGCCATCAGTGATCTTGCCAGTTTATCAGAGACTGAAGCTTTCTTT. As protein: CAISDLASLSETEAFF.

Many counts were recorded for this clonotype. The V and J genes are TRBV28 and TRBJ1-6; D is undetermined. V was clipped by 6 bases and J by 0 bases, with 6 bases between them. Germline CDR1 and CDR2: MDHEN and SYDVKM. This CDR3 has 14 residues. The CDR3 region is CASSLPSYNSPLHF. CDR3 DNA: TGTGCCAGCAGCCTCCCCTCCTATAATTCACCCCTCCACTTT.

This chain joins TRBV2 and TRBJ1-4, with D possibly being TRBD1 (5 bases). Trimming shortened V by 7 bases and J by 8 bases, and 14 bases separated the two germline ends. CDR1 SNHLY and CDR2 FYNNEI come from the germline V gene. There are 13 residues in the CDR3. The CDR3 reads CASTGAGGEKLFF. CDR3 DNA sequence: TGTGCCAGCACCGGGGCTGGGGGAGAAAAACTGTTTTTT.

This clonotype has more than one count but fewer than ten. The chain employs TRBV19 and TRBJ2-5; the D gene is possibly TRBD1 (5 bases). The CDR3 length is 15 residues. CDR1 is LNHDA and CDR2 is SQIVND in the germline V gene (reference sequence). V was shortened by 3 bases and J by 5 bases, with 16 bases between the two germline ends. The CDR3 here is CASSMALRAPETQYF. The CDR3 coding sequence is TGTGCCAGTAGTATGGCGCTCAGGGCCCCCGAGACCCAGTACTTC. The whole variable domain, remainder taken from reference TRBV19 and TRBJ2-5, is DGGITQSPKYLFRKEGQNVTLSCEQNLNHDAMYWYRQDPGQGLRLIYYSQIVNDFQKGDIAEGYSVSREKKESFPLTVTSAQKNPTAFYLCASSMALRAPETQYFGPGTRLLVL.

This clonotype was seen a handful of times. The chain has TRBV5-8 and TRBJ2-3; possible D gene TRBD2, 5 bases. Trimming removed 0 bases at V and 0 bases at J, with 8 bases between. The CDR3 totals 15 residues. CDR1 SGHTS and CDR2 YDEGEE come from the germline V gene. CDR3 region: CASSLERSSTDTQYF. For the CDR3, the DNA is TGTGCCAGCAGCTTGGAGCGGAGCAGCACAGATACGCAGTATTTT.

This clonotype was recorded at least ten times. V gene TRBV27 combines with J gene TRBJ1-2; 8 bases line up with TRBD1. This CDR3 has 14 amino acids. Trimming at V came to 3 bases and at J to 4 bases, leaving 4 bases not matched to a gene. From germline, CDR1 is MNHEY and CDR2 SMNVEV (reference sequence). In DNA, the CDR3 is TGTGCCAGCAGTTTTGGACAGGGCAGCTATGGCTACACCTTC. This encodes CASSFGQGSYGYTF.

This clonotype has a single count. V and J are TRBV4-2 and TRBJ1-2, with D uncertain. Per the germline V gene, CDR1 is LGHNA and CDR2 is YNFKEQ. V lost 3 bases and J lost 5, with 4 bases in between. The CDR3 is made up of 11 amino acids. The CDR3 bases are TGTGCCAGCAGCCACGATTATGGCTACACCTTC. As protein: CASSHDYGYTF.